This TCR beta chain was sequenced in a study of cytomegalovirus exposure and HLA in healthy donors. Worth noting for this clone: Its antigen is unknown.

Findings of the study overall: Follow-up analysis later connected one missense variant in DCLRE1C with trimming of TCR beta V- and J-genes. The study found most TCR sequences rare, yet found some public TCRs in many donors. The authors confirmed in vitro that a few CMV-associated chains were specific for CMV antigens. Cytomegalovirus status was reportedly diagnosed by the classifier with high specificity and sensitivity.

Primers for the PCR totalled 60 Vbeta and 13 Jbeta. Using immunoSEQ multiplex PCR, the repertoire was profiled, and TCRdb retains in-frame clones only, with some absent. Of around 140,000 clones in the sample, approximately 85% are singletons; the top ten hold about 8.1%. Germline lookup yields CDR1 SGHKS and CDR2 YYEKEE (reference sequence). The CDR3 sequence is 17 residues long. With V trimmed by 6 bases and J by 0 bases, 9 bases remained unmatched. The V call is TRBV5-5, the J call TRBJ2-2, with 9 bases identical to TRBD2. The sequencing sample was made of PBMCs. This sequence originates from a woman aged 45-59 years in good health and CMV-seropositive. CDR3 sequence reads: CASKPRLAATNTGELFF. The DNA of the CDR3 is TGTGCCAGCAAACCGCGACTAGCGGCTACGAACACCGGGGAGCTGTTTTTT.